One sample yielded the 29 T cell receptor beta chains listed below, sequenced in a study of T cells and Merkel cell carcinoma outcomes. Only in-frame clones appear in the TCRdb table, and some are missing; sequencing was by immunoSEQ multiplex PCR. The repertoire holds 15,000 to 25,000 clones, with roughly four fifths as singletons. The sample comprised tumor tissue from Merkel cell carcinoma. The receptors come from a human donor with Merkel cell carcinoma.

The chain uses TRBV5-1 and TRBJ2-2, with D perhaps assigned TRBD1 or TRBD2 (6 bases each). The germline V and J ends were trimmed by 6 bases and 6 bases, with 12 bases remaining between them. This CDR3 spans 13 amino acids. The germline gives CDR1 SGHRS, CDR2 YFSETQ. The CDR3 coding sequence is TGCGCCAGCAATAACAGGGAGGCCGGGGAGCTGTTTTTT. This sequence encodes CASNNREAGELFF.

The chain combines TRBV9 with TRBJ1-2; D not resolved. Germline V CDR1 and CDR2: SGDLS, YYNGEE. The ends were cut back, 3 bases at V and 8 bases at J, with 11 bases in the middle. The CDR3 spans 12 residues. The CDR3 is CASSAHPGGYTF. CDR3 coding DNA: TGTGCCAGCAGCGCGCACCCGGGCGGCTACACCTTC.

The chain joins TRBV5-6 to TRBJ1-2, with TRBD1 matching 8 bases. Germline loops: CDR1 SGHDT, CDR2 YYEEEE. The J segment lost 4 bases and the V segment lost 7 bases, leaving 3 bases of the junction unmatched. The CDR3 covers 12 residues. The CDR3 loop reads CASSTGAYGYTF. The CDR3 DNA is TGTGCCAGCTCGACAGGGGCCTATGGCTACACCTTC. Looking up the rest from reference TRBV5-6 and TRBJ1-2 gives the full variable domain: DAGVTQSPTHLIKTRGQQVTLRCSPKSGHDTVSWYQQALGQGPQFIFQYYEEEERQRGNFPDRFSGHQFPNYSSELNVNALLLGDSALYLCASSTGAYGYTFGSGTRLTVV.

The J gene is TRBJ2-3, the V gene TRBV20-1; no clear D gene. The germline V gene has CDR1 DFQATT and CDR2 SNEGSKA (reference sequence). This CDR3 has 11 amino acids. CDR3 residues: CRCHATDTQYF. In DNA form, the CDR3 reads TGCAGATGCCATGCCACAGATACGCAGTATTTT.

The chain couples TRBV10-3 to TRBJ1-1; TRBD1 matches at 8 bases. Per the germline V gene, CDR1 is ENHRY and CDR2 is SYGVKD. The CDR3 length is 13 residues. V lost 8 bases, J lost 8 bases, and 10 bases stayed unmatched. In DNA form, the CDR3 reads TGTGCCATCCGGGAGGACAGGGATAAAGAAGCTTTCTTT. It is translated as CAIREDRDKEAFF.

As regards this clone: The junction shows a germline mismatch at one end, possibly a read error. The V gene is TRBV7-7, the J gene TRBJ2-1; 7 bases agree with TRBD2. The CDR3 sequence is 14 residues long. Germline assignment: CDR1 SSHAT and CDR2 FNYEAQ (reference sequence). CDR3 in amino acids: CASSTRPLANEQFF. In nucleotides, the CDR3 is TGTGCTAGCAGCACCCGACCACTAGCGAATGAGCAGTTCTTC.

The V and J genes are TRBV27 and TRBJ2-3; weak D call: TRBD1 (6 bases). Germline-derived CDR1 and CDR2 are MNHEY and SMNVEV (reference sequence). This CDR3 contains 15 residues. V lost 1 base and J 6 bases, leaving 14 bases between the germline ends. CDR3 amino acids: CASSLFGQPSDTQYF. As DNA, the CDR3 is TGTGCCAGCAGTTTATTTGGACAGCCATCCGATACGCAGTATTTT.

The chain recombines TRBV11-2 with TRBJ2-7; the D is unclear. The V gene lost 1 base and the J gene lost 3 bases, with 10 bases spanning the gap. The germline V gene encodes CDR1 SGHAT and CDR2 FQNNGV. The CDR3 has 14 residues. CDR3 sequence (DNA): TGTGCCAGCAGCTTAGGAAACGGCTACTACGAGCAGTACTTC. Translation gives CASSLGNGYYEQYF. The full variable domain, completed using reference TRBV11-2 and TRBJ2-7, is EAGVAQSPRYKIIEKRQSVAFWCNPISGHATLYWYQQILGQGPKLLIQFQNNGVVDDSQLPKDRFSAERLKGVDSTLKIQPAKLEDSAVYLCASSLGNGYYEQYFGPGTRLTVT.

The V and J genes are TRBV9 and TRBJ1-3; 7 bases agree with TRBD1. The germline V gene has CDR1 SGDLS and CDR2 YYNGEE. CDR3 length equals 17 residues. J lost 0 bases, V lost 2 bases, and 8 bases had no gene match. The CDR3, as DNA: TGTGCCAGCAGCGTGAAGGGACAGACATACTCTGGAAACACCATATATTTT. Residues: CASSVKGQTYSGNTIYF.

The V and J genes are TRBV9 and TRBJ1-1; maybe TRBD1 (6 bases). The CDR3 extends over 15 amino acids. Trimming took off 0 bases at V and 5 bases at J, with 14 bases between the two ends. Germline CDR1 SGDLS, CDR2 YYNGEE. The CDR3 DNA reads TGTGCCAGCAGCGTAGAGGGGGGATTTAGTACTGAAGCTTTCTTT. Amino acids: CASSVEGGFSTEAFF.

V is TRBV13 and J is TRBJ2-3, with TRBD2 matching 9 bases. Germline V lookup: CDR1 PRHDT, CDR2 FYEKMQ (reference sequence). The CDR3 loop spans 14 amino acids. V gave up 6 bases and J gave up 4 bases; unmatched junction bases: 5. CDR3 amino acids: CASRHSGGSDTQYF. CDR3 sequence (DNA): TGTGCCAGCAGGCATAGCGGGGGATCAGATACGCAGTATTTT.

The rearrangement links TRBV5-1 to TRBJ2-3, with D possibly TRBD2 on 6 matching bases. The length of the CDR3 is 16 residues. The V end lost 10 bases, the J end lost 0 bases, and 21 bases lay between the germline ends. The germline V gene has CDR1 SGHRS and CDR2 YFSETQ. In DNA form, the CDR3 reads TGCGCCGGATTCTACCCGGGACTTACTAGCACAGATACGCAGTATTTT. Protein product: CAGFYPGLTSTDTQYF.

This clone appeared once. This sequence joins TRBV29-1 and TRBJ2-2; possibly TRBD1 or TRBD2 for D (5 bases each). Germline V gives CDR1 SQVTM, CDR2 ANQGSEA. V was pared by 3 bases and J by 6 bases, with 14 bases between. The CDR3 runs 14 residues. The CDR3 DNA sequence: TGCAGCGTTGACGCGCTGGGGACGTCCGGGGAGCTGTTTTTT. Translation gives CSVDALGTSGELFF.

The chain has TRBV9 and TRBJ1-1, with D unclear. The CDR3 has 13 amino acids. The V gene's germline CDR1 is SGDLS and CDR2 YYNGEE. V was trimmed by 0 bases and J by 6 bases, leaving 9 bases between them. The CDR3 region is CASSVEGGAEAFF. CDR3 coding DNA: TGTGCCAGCAGCGTAGAGGGAGGCGCTGAAGCTTTCTTT. The full variable domain, its missing parts supplied by reference TRBV9 and TRBJ1-1, is DSGVTQTPKHLITATGQRVTLRCSPRSGDLSVYWYQQSLDQGLQFLIQYYNGEERAKGNILERFSAQQFPDLHSELNLSSLELGDSALYFCASSVEGGAEAFFGQGTRLTVV.

The sample holds a few counts of this clone. The CDR3 region is CASSQEGQTSTDTQYF. Written as DNA, the CDR3 is TGTGCCAGCAGCCAAGAGGGACAGACTAGCACAGATACGCAGTATTTT. The V call is TRBV4-2, the J call TRBJ2-3; 7 bases are shared with TRBD1. The V gene's germline CDR1 is LGHNA and CDR2 YNFKEQ. CDR3 size: 16 residues. The V gene end was trimmed by 0 bases and the J gene end by 0 bases; junction bases not matched to a gene: 3.

This clone occurred a few times. This rearrangement joins TRBV28 to TRBJ1-1, with 7 nucleotides matching TRBD1. The germline CDR1 and CDR2 sequences are MDHEN and SYDVKM. J lost 4 bases, V lost 6 bases, and 11 bases had no gene match. The CDR3 sequence is 15 residues long. CDR3 loop: CASSPEERGPTEAFF. The DNA for the CDR3 is TGTGCCAGCAGCCCCGAAGAGAGGGGGCCCACTGAAGCTTTCTTT.

The rearrangement uses TRBV9 and TRBJ1-6; no clear D gene. Germline CDR1 SGDLS, CDR2 YYNGEE. This CDR3 is 15 amino acids long. Between the trimmed V and J ends, which lost 3 bases and 0 bases, there was a span of 7 bases. The CDR3 DNA follows: TGTGCCAGCAGCGGATCGAGCTCCTATAATTCACCCCTCCACTTT. Translating it yields CASSGSSSYNSPLHF.

This chain connects TRBV5-1 to TRBJ1-6; 9 bases align to TRBD1. Losses at the gene ends were 6 bases for V and 10 bases for J; bases not matched to a gene: 8. Germline-derived CDR1 and CDR2 are SGHRS and YFSETQ. The CDR3 contains 14 residues. CDR3 in amino acids: CASTFTGQGSPLHF. The CDR3 coding sequence is TGCGCCAGCACTTTTACGGGACAGGGCTCACCCCTCCACTTT.

This chain joins TRBV13 and TRBJ2-3; no clear D. V lost 2 bases and J 2 bases, leaving 11 bases between the germline ends. Germline loops: CDR1 PRHDT, CDR2 FYEKMQ (reference sequence). The CDR3 extends over 15 amino acids. The CDR3 protein is CASSLNVLLTDTQYF. CDR3 sequence (DNA): TGTGCCAGCAGCTTAAACGTCCTCCTCACAGATACGCAGTATTTT.

This clone was seen a single time. The chain recombines TRBV10-3 with TRBJ1-2; no definite D call. Germline CDR1 reads ENHRY; CDR2 reads SYGVKD. V was pared by 0 bases and J by 4 bases, with 15 bases between. The CDR3 contains 16 residues. The CDR3: CAISESNTAWGYGYTF. CDR3 bases: TGTGCCATCAGTGAGTCTAATACGGCTTGGGGCTATGGCTACACCTTC.

The chain's CDR3 is CAWSGQGVSPLHF. CDR3 DNA: TGTGCCTGGAGCGGGCAGGGGGTTTCACCCCTCCACTTT. V is TRBV30 and J is TRBJ1-6, with 7 bases lining up with TRBD1. This CDR3 has 13 residues. Germline V gene sequence: CDR1 GTSNPN, CDR2 SVGIG (reference sequence). Unmatched junction bases numbered 5, after V lost 3 bases and J lost 9 bases.

The chain employs TRBV9 and TRBJ1-2; D remains ambiguous. Germline-derived CDR1 and CDR2 are SGDLS and YYNGEE. Trimming stripped 0 bases from V and 0 bases from J, with 15 bases between. There are 17 residues in the CDR3. In DNA form, the CDR3 reads TGTGCCAGCAGCGTAGACCCCATCCGGGAAACTAACTATGGCTACACCTTC. Its translation is CASSVDPIRETNYGYTF.

The CDR3 reads CASSPGLGVNTEAFF. The CDR3 bases are TGTGCCAGCTCACCAGGGTTGGGGGTGAACACTGAAGCTTTCTTT. The chain has TRBV18 and TRBJ1-1, with a tentative D call TRBD1 (5 bases). Germline lookup yields CDR1 KGHSH and CDR2 LQKENI. CDR3 length equals 15 residues. V was clipped by 2 bases and J by 0 bases, with 10 bases between them.

The chain carries TRBV18 and TRBJ1-3, with a possible D match to TRBD1 (5 bases). V shed 3 bases and J shed 2 bases, with 11 bases lying between them. The CDR3 covers 15 residues. CDR1 is KGHSH, CDR2 LQKENI, per germline. The CDR3 coding sequence is TGTGCCAGCTCACCGACAGCGGCCGCTGGAAACACCATATATTTT. This sequence encodes CASSPTAAAGNTIYF.

V gene TRBV13 combines with J gene TRBJ2-1; D is possibly TRBD2 (5 bases). The germline gives CDR1 PRHDT, CDR2 FYEKMQ (reference sequence). The CDR3 is 17 residues long. V dropped 6 bases and J dropped 4 bases, with 22 bases sitting between them. CDR3 in DNA: TGTGCCAGCAGTTCATTCTTCAGCCGAGGGAGTTACAATGAGCAGTTCTTC. Its translation: CASSSFFSRGSYNEQFF.

The chain employs TRBV6-6 and TRBJ1-1; TRBD1 is a possible D gene (6 bases). Germline-derived CDR1 and CDR2 are MNHNY and SVGAGI (reference sequence). This CDR3 is built from 12 residues. The V end lost 10 bases, the J end lost 3 bases, and 12 bases lay between the germline ends. The CDR3 protein is CATKRGDTEAFF. CDR3 DNA: TGTGCCACCAAAAGGGGGGACACTGAAGCTTTCTTT.

This chain's CDR3 is CASSIDLDRGIRDQPQHF. The CDR3 coding sequence is TGTGCCAGTAGTATAGATCTGGACAGGGGGATACGGGATCAGCCCCAGCATTTT. V is TRBV19 and J is TRBJ1-5; 10 bases map to TRBD1. The trim removed 0 bases at V and 5 bases at J, leaving 10 bases unmatched. The CDR3 contains 18 residues. Germline V CDR1 and CDR2: LNHDA, SQIVND (reference sequence).

The chain has TRBV7-9 and TRBJ1-3; D possibly corresponds to TRBD1 (5 bases). Germline V lookup: CDR1 SEHNR, CDR2 FQNEAQ (reference sequence). CDR3 length: 15 amino acids. V dropped 0 bases and J dropped 13 bases, with 19 bases sitting between them. The CDR3 reads CASSLARGLGNIIYF. The CDR3 coding sequence is TGTGCCAGCAGCTTAGCGCGGGGCCTTGGAAACATTATATATTTT.

The chain uses TRBV5-1 and TRBJ1-4; 7 positions match TRBD1. V was pared by 2 bases and J by 3 bases, with 1 base of the junction left unmatched. Germline loops: CDR1 SGHRS, CDR2 YFSETQ. The CDR3 contains 14 residues. Here the CDR3 reads CASSFGTANEKLFF. The CDR3 DNA reads TGCGCCAGCAGCTTCGGGACAGCTAATGAAAAACTGTTTTTT.